The 23 T cell receptor beta chains below come from one sample, sequenced in a study of blood T cell repertoires in COVID-19. Method: immunoSEQ multiplex PCR; TCRdb's copy keeps in-frame clones and lacks some. The table lists 95,000 to 120,000 clones, about four fifths of them singletons. The material sequenced was peripheral blood. The source of these receptors is a woman between 65 and 79 years old with acute or convalescent COVID-19.

The chain recombines TRBV27 with TRBJ1-4, with TRBD1 identical over 8 bases. The ends lost 3 bases at V and 7 bases at J; junction bases unmatched: 7. This CDR3 region has 15 residues. In germline, CDR1 is MNHEY, CDR2 SMNVEV (reference sequence). CDR3 loop: CASSLWGQDIEKLFF. The CDR3 coding sequence is TGTGCCAGCAGTTTGTGGGGACAGGATATTGAAAAACTGTTTTTT.

The V and J genes are TRBV19 and TRBJ2-7; 12 bases agree with TRBD2. The CDR3 is 14 residues long. J was trimmed by 3 bases and V by 8 bases; bases with no gene match: 5. CDR1 and CDR2 from the germline V gene are LNHDA and SQIVND (reference sequence). CDR3 region: CASRRTSGNYEQYF. The CDR3 coding sequence is TGTGCCAGTCGAAGGACTAGCGGGAACTACGAGCAGTACTTC.

This clone occurred once. This sequence joins TRBV27 and TRBJ1-6; no definite D call. This CDR3 spans 16 amino acids. Germline CDR1 reads MNHEY; CDR2 reads SMNVEV (reference sequence). Deletions cut 2 bases from V and 0 bases from J, with 8 bases between. CDR3 protein: CASSLGGISYNSPLHF. The CDR3 coding sequence is TGTGCCAGCAGTTTAGGAGGGATCTCCTATAATTCACCCCTCCACTTT.

The V and J genes are TRBV4-3 and TRBJ2-5, with TRBD2 matching 11 bases. The CDR3 runs to 16 residues. Losses at the gene ends were 5 bases for V and 2 bases for J; bases not matched to a gene: 7. Germline V lookup: CDR1 LGHNA, CDR2 YSLEER. CDR3: CASSVRLAGSQETQYF. CDR3 nucleotide sequence: TGCGCCAGCAGCGTCCGACTAGCGGGGTCACAAGAGACCCAGTACTTC.

The chain has TRBV19 and TRBJ1-2; D uncertain. Per the germline V gene, CDR1 is LNHDA and CDR2 is SQIVND (reference sequence). V shed 8 bases and J shed 5 bases, with 15 bases lying between them. This CDR3 has 13 residues. DNA of the CDR3: TGTGCCAGTCCCCCCGGGGAGAGTTATGGCTACACCTTC. Translating it yields CASPPGESYGYTF.

The V gene is TRBV19, the J gene TRBJ1-1, with D unresolved. Trimming pared 5 bases from V and 5 bases from J, leaving 12 bases between. The CDR3 extends over 13 amino acids. Germline V lookup: CDR1 LNHDA, CDR2 SQIVND (reference sequence). The CDR3 DNA follows: TGTGCCAGTAGTGTCTCAACACGAACTGAAGCTTTCTTT. The encoded protein is CASSVSTRTEAFF.

The chain is built from TRBV7-8 and TRBJ1-3, with D possibly matching TRBD1 (5 bases). This CDR3 is 17 amino acids long. The germline CDR1 and CDR2 sequences are SGHVS and FQNEAQ. Trimming took off 5 bases at V and 0 bases at J, with 17 bases between the two ends. CDR3 bases: TGTGCCAGCAGCCTCATCGGGGGAGGACTCTCTGGAAACACCATATATTTT. Protein sequence: CASSLIGGGLSGNTIYF.

The chain joins TRBV7-9 to TRBJ2-1; 8 nucleotides match TRBD2. The junction had 11 bases not matched to a gene; V was cut back by 5 bases and J by 8 bases. This CDR3 has 15 amino acids. Germline V gene lookup returns CDR1 SEHNR and CDR2 FQNEAQ (reference sequence). This CDR3 is CASSQGLVGTDEQFF. The CDR3 DNA reads TGTGCCAGCAGCCAGGGACTAGTCGGTACCGATGAGCAGTTCTTC.

The chain links TRBV18 to TRBJ2-3; no clear D. The germline V gene encodes CDR1 KGHSH and CDR2 LQKENI. The CDR3 extends over 15 amino acids. Trimming stripped 1 base from V and 2 bases from J, with 10 bases between. The DNA for the CDR3 is TGTGCCAGCTCACCACAGATAGCAAACACAGATACGCAGTATTTT. Residues: CASSPQIANTDTQYF. The whole variable domain, filled in from reference TRBV18 and TRBJ2-3, reads NAGVMQNPRHLVRRRGQEARLRCSPMKGHSHVYWYRQLPEEGLKFMVYLQKENIIDESGMPKERFSAEFPKEGPSILRIQQVVRGDSAAYFCASSPQIANTDTQYFGPGTRLTVL.

The rearrangement links TRBV2 to TRBJ1-5, with D hard to call. The V gene's germline CDR1 is SNHLY and CDR2 FYNNEI. The CDR3 has 14 residues. Between the trimmed V and J ends, which lost 1 base and 4 bases, there was a span of 8 bases. CDR3 sequence (DNA): TGTGCCAGCAGTGAAGTGGCCTTAAATCAGCCCCAGCATTTT. Its protein product is CASSEVALNQPQHF.

V usage is TRBV3-1 (or the pseudogene TRBV3-2) and J usage is TRBJ1-5; possibly TRBD1 for D (5 bases). The CDR3 has 15 amino acids. V shed 4 bases and J shed 0 bases, with 10 bases lying between them. Germline CDR1 LGHDT, CDR2 YNNKEL (reference sequence). The CDR3 spells CASSLGHNSNQPQHF. In DNA, the CDR3 is TGTGCCAGCAGCCTCGGACACAATAGCAATCAGCCCCAGCATTTT.

This chain joins TRBV7-9 and TRBJ2-5; 7 nucleotides match TRBD1. J gave up 0 bases and V 4 bases, and 5 bases lay outside the gene matches. Germline V gives CDR1 SEHNR, CDR2 FQNEAQ (reference sequence). CDR3 length: 15 amino acids. The CDR3, as DNA: TGTGCCAGCAGCTCGGACAGGCGAAACCAAGAGACCCAGTACTTC. Translated: CASSSDRRNQETQYF.

The chain couples TRBV4-2 to TRBJ2-1; tentative D call: TRBD2 (5 bases). The germline CDR1 and CDR2 sequences are LGHNA and YNFKEQ. This CDR3 region has 16 residues. V lost 0 bases to trimming and J lost 4 bases, with 13 bases between them. The CDR3 DNA is TGTGCCAGCAGCCAAGAGGTGAGGGAGCCTTACAATGAGCAGTTCTTC. The encoded protein is CASSQEVREPYNEQFF.

The V call is TRBV5-8, the J call TRBJ1-1; 9 bases line up with TRBD1. V trimming: 1 base; J trimming: 2 bases; junction bases outside the gene matches: 0. CDR1 is SGHTS and CDR2 is YDEGEE in the germline V gene. The CDR3 consists of 14 residues. The CDR3 spells CASSLTGGNTEAFF. CDR3 DNA: TGTGCCAGCAGCTTGACAGGGGGCAACACTGAAGCTTTCTTT.

The V call is TRBV9, the J call TRBJ1-4, with D perhaps matching TRBD1 (6 bases). Germline CDR1 is SGDLS and CDR2 is YYNGEE. The CDR3 sequence is 15 residues long. V lost 3 bases and J lost 8, with 17 bases in between. The CDR3 nucleotides are TGTGCCAGCAGCGGGGGGCAGGGGAAGTGGGAAAAACTGTTTTTT. Residues: CASSGGQGKWEKLFF.

Only a few counts were recorded for this clone. The chain employs TRBV4-1 and TRBJ1-2, with 8 bases identical to TRBD1. With V trimmed by 2 bases and J by 8 bases, 4 bases remained unmatched. This CDR3 is built from 13 residues. CDR1 MGHRA and CDR2 YSYEKL come from the germline V gene. The CDR3 is CASSQTPGGGYTF. Here the CDR3 DNA reads TGCGCCAGCAGCCAAACCCCAGGGGGCGGCTACACCTTC.

This clone was seen a single time. The chain carries TRBV18 and TRBJ1-4; D unresolved. This CDR3 is 13 amino acids long. In germline, CDR1 is KGHSH, CDR2 LQKENI. The V gene lost 6 bases and the J gene lost 7 bases, with 12 bases spanning the gap. CDR3 sequence (DNA): TGTGCCAGCTCGAGGGAACCGGGTGAAAAACTGTTTTTT. It specifies CASSREPGEKLFF.

The rearrangement uses TRBV12-2 and TRBJ2-7; the table's D gene call, TRBD1, was not cross checked with the DNA. TRBV12-2 corresponds to a pseudogene. This CDR3 region has 15 residues. CDR3 bases: TGTGCAAGTCGCTTAGAGTCACAGGGAAACCACGAGCAGTACGTC. This gives the protein CASRLESQGNHEQYV.

The rearrangement uses TRBV27 and TRBJ1-2; no reliable D call. The V end lost 6 bases, the J end lost 2 bases, and 10 bases lay between the germline ends. Germline V gives CDR1 MNHEY, CDR2 SMNVEV (reference sequence). This CDR3 is 13 amino acids long. The CDR3 coding sequence is TGTGCCAGCAGCGGGAATCGAAACTATGGCTACACCTTC. It codes for CASSGNRNYGYTF.

This chain connects TRBV28 to TRBJ1-2, with TRBD1 identical over 9 bases. This CDR3 is 17 amino acids long. CDR1 and CDR2 (germline): MDHEN, SYDVKM. V shed 11 bases, J shed 0 bases, and the junction held 16 bases outside the gene matches. CDR3 residues: CAVKPSGTGISNYGYTF. CDR3 DNA: TGTGCCGTAAAACCGTCCGGGACAGGGATTTCTAACTATGGCTACACCTTC.

The gene calls are TRBV3-1 (or the pseudogene TRBV3-2) and TRBJ1-5, with 10 nucleotides matching TRBD1. The CDR3 totals 14 residues. The germline gives CDR1 LGHDT, CDR2 YNNKEL (reference sequence). With 10 bases clipped from V and 5 bases from J, the junction kept 8 bases outside the gene matches. In nucleotides, the CDR3 is TGTGCCACCTCGATCGGGACAGGGGATCAGCCCCAGCATTTT. This gives the protein CATSIGTGDQPQHF.

This rearrangement joins TRBV4-1 to TRBJ2-7, with a weak D call TRBD1 (6 bases). CDR3 length: 16 amino acids. The V gene's germline CDR1 is MGHRA and CDR2 YSYEKL. Deletions cut 1 base from V and 2 bases from J, with 15 bases between. The DNA of the CDR3 is TGCGCCAGCAGCCAAGTCGCCACAGGGTTCGCCTACGAGCAGTACTTC. It encodes CASSQVATGFAYEQYF.

The chain carries TRBV6-4 and TRBJ1-5; 8 bases agree with TRBD1. V was clipped by 8 bases and J by 0 bases; unmatched bases: 15. The CDR3 has 18 residues. Germline CDR1 is MRHNA and CDR2 is SNTAGT. The CDR3 loop reads CASRIWTGLLYSNQPQHF. CDR3 nucleotides: TGTGCCAGCCGAATCTGGACAGGGCTCTTGTATAGCAATCAGCCCCAGCATTTT.